The 7 T cell receptor beta chains presented below share a single source sample, sequenced in a study of T cells in Graves' hyperthyroidism and ophthalmopathy. What was amplified from RNA transcripts were TCR beta CDR3 regions. The HTBI primer set drove a first-round RT-PCR of the TCR CDR3. TCRdb analysed the multiplex PCR reads with MiXCR anew, one entry per CDR3 protein. The sample holds around 240,000 distinct CDR3 sequences; roughly 15% are singletons and the top ten take around 28%. Sequenced: blood. Receptor source: a woman under 30 with Graves' ophthalmopathy.

This clonotype was detected many times. The V call is TRBV20-1, the J call TRBJ1-2; 10 bases fit TRBD1. V lost 2 bases, J lost 4 bases, and 4 bases stayed unmatched. Germline V gives CDR1 DFQATT, CDR2 SNEGSKA (reference sequence). There are 14 residues in the CDR3. Here the CDR3 reads CSARTGQGFYGYTF. In DNA form, the CDR3 reads TGCAGTGCTAGAACGGGACAGGGGTTCTATGGCTACACCTTC.

In this sample, this clonotype turned up many times. This chain connects TRBV10-3 to TRBJ2-7; 8 bases map to TRBD2. This CDR3 region has 14 residues. J gave up 6 bases and V 6 bases, and 10 bases lay outside the gene matches. Germline CDR1 ENHRY, CDR2 SYGVKD. The CDR3 protein is CAIRAGAGAGEQYF. CDR3 DNA: TGTGCCATCAGGGCCGGAGCGGGAGCGGGCGAGCAGTACTTC.

Ten or more counts support this clonotype. The rearrangement uses TRBV12-3 or TRBV12-4 and TRBJ1-6, with D unclear. This CDR3 contains 15 residues. V shed 7 bases and J shed 9 bases, with 19 bases lying between them. CDR3 DNA sequence: TGTGCCAGCACCAGCCGTACCGGCCTTTCTTCACCCCTCCACTTT. This codes for CASTSRTGLSSPLHF.

There are many counts of this clonotype. V and J are TRBV28 and TRBJ1-2, with TRBD1 matching over 7 bases. Trimming at V came to 3 bases and at J to 7 bases, leaving 14 bases not matched to a gene. The germline V gene encodes CDR1 MDHEN and CDR2 SYDVKM. The CDR3 consists of 16 residues. The chain's CDR3 is CASSLATGPRIPGYTF. CDR3 sequence (DNA): TGTGCCAGCAGTTTGGCGACAGGGCCTCGTATTCCTGGCTACACCTTC.

This clonotype was recorded at least ten times. The genes are TRBV20-1 and TRBJ2-2; 8 nucleotides agree with TRBD2. Per the germline V gene, CDR1 is DFQATT and CDR2 is SNEGSKA (reference sequence). Germline trimming cut 2 bases from V and 3 bases from J; bases unmatched to any gene: 11. The CDR3 is 17 amino acids. The CDR3 bases are TGCAGTGCTAGAACCCCTGGACTAGCAGAAGACACCGGGGAGCTGTTTTTT. As protein: CSARTPGLAEDTGELFF.

This clonotype was picked up many times. V is TRBV9 and J is TRBJ2-5; weak D call: TRBD2 (6 bases). CDR1 is SGDLS and CDR2 is YYNGEE in the germline V gene. Trimming took 3 bases from V and 1 from J, leaving 13 bases between them. The CDR3 is made up of 15 amino acids. The CDR3 reads CASSAGDSGQETQYF. The DNA for the CDR3 is TGTGCCAGCAGCGCTGGGGACTCAGGCCAAGAGACCCAGTACTTC.

This clonotype occurred many times. The chain links TRBV12-3 or TRBV12-4 to TRBJ1-5; no reliable D call. The CDR3 loop spans 15 amino acids. Deletions cut 6 bases from V and 1 base from J, with 13 bases between. CDR3: CASSRNWQSNQPQHF. In DNA form, the CDR3 reads TGTGCCAGCAGCCGCAACTGGCAGAGCAATCAGCCCCAGCATTTT.